The 20 T cell receptor beta chains below come from one sample, sequenced in a study of T cell responses to AZD1222 COVID-19 vaccine. Profiling relied on immunoSEQ multiplex PCR, and the TCRdb table lists in-frame clones only, not all of them. The table has under 85,000 clones, about 88% seen once; the top ten hold approximately 11%. The input for sequencing was peripheral blood, taken on day 0 of AZD1222 vaccination. Every receptor here comes from an adult in good health.

J is TRBJ2-3 and V is TRBV11-3; D remains unclear. Trimming pared 6 bases from V and 3 bases from J, leaving 10 bases between. The CDR3 runs 13 residues. Germline CDR1 SGHNT, CDR2 YENEEA. CDR3 in amino acids: CASSQQRTDTQYF. For the CDR3, the DNA is TGTGCCAGCAGTCAACAGAGGACAGATACGCAGTATTTT.

The gene calls are TRBV4-1 and TRBJ1-4; D perhaps matches TRBD1 (6 bases). The CDR3 has 13 residues. CDR1 and CDR2 (germline): MGHRA, YSYEKL. V was pared by 2 bases and J by 7 bases, with 8 bases between. The CDR3 sequence: CASSQNRAEKLFF. The CDR3 region has the DNA TGCGCCAGCAGCCAAAACAGGGCTGAAAAACTGTTTTTT.

The chain carries TRBV7-9 and TRBJ1-2; 9 bases align to TRBD1. Germline CDR1 SEHNR, CDR2 FQNEAQ (reference sequence). CDR3 length: 16 amino acids. Unmatched junction bases numbered 11, after V lost 1 base and J lost 8 bases. The DNA of the CDR3 is TGTGCCAGCAGCTTAGGTGCCACAGGGGGCTTTGTCGGCTACACCTTC. Translated: CASSLGATGGFVGYTF.

The chain uses TRBV21-1 and TRBJ2-3. TRBV21-1 is deemed a pseudogene. The CDR3 extends over 15 amino acids. CDR3 DNA: TGTGCCAGCAGCAAAGTGTCGGACCCGCTTCGAGTGCAGTATTTT. It yields the protein CASSKVSDPLRVQYF.

V gene TRBV9 combines with J gene TRBJ2-2; D possibly uses TRBD1 or TRBD2 (5 bases each). The V gene's germline CDR1 is SGDLS and CDR2 YYNGEE. The CDR3 is 16 amino acids. The V end lost 4 bases, the J end lost 4 bases, and 17 bases lay between the germline ends. CDR3 amino acids: CASSRQSTRGTGELFF. CDR3 coding DNA: TGTGCCAGCAGCCGACAGTCTACCCGGGGCACCGGGGAGCTGTTTTTT.

The sample holds one count of this clone. This chain joins TRBV10-3 and TRBJ2-5, with TRBD1 matching over 10 bases. The CDR3 extends over 18 amino acids. Germline V lookup: CDR1 ENHRY, CDR2 SYGVKD. The V and J ends lost 4 bases and 2 bases, in that order; junction bases with no gene match: 13. CDR3 amino acids: CAISGPHPTGGEQETQYF. The CDR3, as DNA: TGTGCCATCAGTGGCCCTCACCCGACAGGGGGCGAGCAAGAGACCCAGTACTTC.

The chain joins TRBV5-1 to TRBJ2-3; the match to TRBD2 covers 7 bases. The CDR3 contains 18 residues. From germline, CDR1 is SGHRS and CDR2 YFSETQ. V trimming: 0 bases; J trimming: 1 base; junction bases outside the gene matches: 11. Here the CDR3 reads CASSLGWKSGDRTDTQYF. The CDR3, as DNA: TGCGCCAGCAGCTTGGGTTGGAAGAGCGGGGATCGCACAGATACGCAGTATTTT.

J is TRBJ2-3 and V is TRBV5-1; D unresolved. This CDR3 region has 15 residues. Per germline, CDR1 SGHRS and CDR2 YFSETQ. The V and J ends lost 2 bases and 0 bases respectively, with 10 bases between them. This CDR3 is CASSFDTPSTDTQYF. CDR3 sequence (DNA): TGCGCCAGCAGCTTCGACACACCCAGCACAGATACGCAGTATTTT.

The chain employs TRBV2 and TRBJ2-2; no clear D. Per the germline V gene, CDR1 is SNHLY and CDR2 is FYNNEI. The CDR3 runs 15 residues. The V gene lost 1 base and the J gene lost 0 bases, with 6 bases spanning the gap. The CDR3 DNA reads as TGTGCCAGCAGTGAAGAAGGGACGAACACCGGGGAGCTGTTTTTT. Amino acids: CASSEEGTNTGELFF.

The chain uses TRBV28 and TRBJ1-5; 8 nucleotides align to TRBD1. Germline-derived CDR1 and CDR2 are MDHEN and SYDVKM. The J segment lost 4 bases and the V segment lost 6 bases, leaving 11 bases of the junction unmatched. The length of the CDR3 is 16 residues. CDR3 loop: CASSIRQGFGNQPQHF. CDR3 DNA: TGTGCCAGCAGCATTCGACAGGGGTTTGGGAATCAGCCCCAGCATTTT.

The chain joins TRBV9 to TRBJ2-7; D is ambiguous. The ends were cut back, 2 bases at V and 0 bases at J, with 9 bases in the middle. The CDR3 extends over 14 amino acids. The germline gives CDR1 SGDLS, CDR2 YYNGEE. CDR3 nucleotides: TGTGCCAGCAGCGTTGGTCTGAGCTCCTACGAGCAGTACTTC. Protein product: CASSVGLSSYEQYF.

The J gene is TRBJ2-6, the V gene TRBV9; 10 bases map to TRBD1. V lost 3 bases to trimming and J lost 2 bases; unmatched junction nucleotides: 5. The CDR3 contains 17 residues. The V gene's germline CDR1 is SGDLS and CDR2 YYNGEE. The CDR3 spells CASSARQGAPGANVLTF. CDR3 DNA: TGTGCCAGCAGCGCCAGACAGGGGGCGCCTGGGGCCAACGTCCTGACTTTC.

This chain connects TRBV4-2 to TRBJ1-3; the D is unclear. CDR1 and CDR2 (germline): LGHNA, YNFKEQ. V was cut by 6 bases and J by 3 bases, with 9 bases left in between. The length of the CDR3 is 13 residues. CDR3 amino acids: CASSNRNGNTIYF. CDR3 in DNA: TGTGCCAGCAGTAACAGAAATGGAAACACCATATATTTT.

The chain uses TRBV15 and TRBJ2-1; 9 nucleotides match TRBD2. The CDR3 is made up of 15 amino acids. Germline V gene lookup returns CDR1 LNHNV and CDR2 YYDKDF (reference sequence). The J segment lost 4 bases and the V segment lost 2 bases, leaving 3 bases of the junction unmatched. CDR3 residues: CATSRQTSGYNEQFF. For the CDR3, the DNA is TGTGCCACCAGCAGACAGACTAGCGGATACAATGAGCAGTTCTTC.

The V call is TRBV28, the J call TRBJ2-1; no clear D gene. The germline V gene has CDR1 MDHEN and CDR2 SYDVKM. CDR3 length: 12 amino acids. Trimming removed 6 bases from V and 9 bases from J, with 12 bases in between. In DNA form, the CDR3 reads TGTGCCAGCAGCCTCCGGTGGGGTGAGCAGTTCTTC. Amino acid sequence: CASSLRWGEQFF.

This clone has just a few counts. The chain combines TRBV5-6 with TRBJ2-7; the match to TRBD1 covers 9 bases. After removal of 4 bases from V and 6 bases from J, the junction contained 8 bases not matched to a gene. Germline V gives CDR1 SGHDT, CDR2 YYEEEE. The CDR3 is made up of 14 amino acids. The CDR3 region is CASSPGTGMREQYF. As DNA, the CDR3 is TGTGCCAGCAGCCCCGGGACAGGGATGCGCGAGCAGTACTTC.

V usage is TRBV12-3 or TRBV12-4 and J usage is TRBJ2-5; perhaps D is TRBD1 or TRBD2 (5 bases each). The CDR3 consists of 13 residues. Trimming left V 6 bases short and J 5 bases short, with 13 bases between. The CDR3 coding sequence is TGTGCCAGCAGCTGGGACCTGGGGGAGACCCAGTACTTC. Protein product: CASSWDLGETQYF.

The J gene is TRBJ2-5, the V gene TRBV5-1, with D possibly being TRBD2 (6 bases). Trimming shortened V by 7 bases and J by 7 bases, and 14 bases separated the two germline ends. CDR3 length: 12 amino acids. Germline V CDR1 and CDR2: SGHRS, YFSETQ. Here the CDR3 reads CASRREDVTQYF. DNA for the CDR3: TGCGCCAGCCGGCGGGAAGACGTGACCCAGTACTTC.

This chain links TRBV6-4 with TRBJ1-1; 9 bases map to TRBD1. CDR1 and CDR2 from the germline V gene are MRHNA and SNTAGT. Trimming took 6 bases from V and 0 from J; bases not matched to a gene: 20. The CDR3 has 20 amino acids. The CDR3 bases are TGTGCCAGCAGGTCCCTCCGGGACAGGGAGGGAGGGCTTATGAACACTGAAGCTTTCTTT. Its protein product is CASRSLRDREGGLMNTEAFF.

This chain connects TRBV6-2 or TRBV6-3 to TRBJ2-5, with TRBD2 identical over 7 bases. Germline V CDR1 and CDR2: MNHEY, SVGEGT. Trimming cost V 0 bases and J 2 bases; bases outside gene matches: 3. This CDR3 comprises 15 residues. The CDR3 DNA follows: TGTGCCAGCAGTTACTCGGCTAGCGGTCAAGAGACCCAGTACTTC. Translated: CASSYSASGQETQYF.